This TCR beta chain was recovered during a study of blood T cells in healthy people across ages. Study observations and caveats: The study regarded diversity estimates from one million T cells as underestimates.

The table lists this clonotype with a count of one. Its antigen is undetermined. Using a J-beta primer mix together with a sample-barcoded 5' primer, a second PCR was run for 7 to 11 cycles. From the 5' RACE reads, TCRdb called clonotypes with MiXCR, one entry per CDR3 protein. The repertoire holds roughly 860,000 distinct CDR3 sequences, with around 68% as singletons. The CDR3 sequence is 15 residues long. V lost 6 bases and J lost 3; bases outside the gene matches: 12. Germline V CDR1 and CDR2: DFQATT, SNEGSKA (reference sequence). Sequencing input: blood. The chain is built from TRBV20-1 and TRBJ2-3; 7 bases align to TRBD2. The TCR was taken from a man aged 25-40 years in good health. The CDR3 region is CSAVHEREWTDTQYF. CDR3 nucleotide sequence: TGCAGTGCCGTCCACGAGCGGGAATGGACAGATACGCAGTATTTT.